Following are 28 T cell receptor beta chains from one sample sequenced in a study of CD8 T cells in Susac syndrome (dated by TCRdb to the late 2010s). The protocol used for the library was the immunoSEQ multiplex PCR assay. RNA was extracted with the RNeasy kit and about 0.5 to 1 ug was reverse transcribed using random hexamers. Using fastp trimming at Q25 and MiXCR clonotype assembly, TCRdb reanalyzed the public sequencing data and kept in-frame beta chains. Identical CDR3 proteins give one entry, which carries the most common genes and DNA. The sample table holds approximately 80,000 distinct CDR3 sequences, of which roughly nine tenths were seen once. The ten most abundant clones make up less than 0.55% of the sample. Sequencing input: CD8+ T cells from PBMCs. These receptors were obtained from a human donor with multiple sclerosis.

Concerning this clonotype: The final CDR3 position lacks the conserved phenylalanine or tryptophan, pointing to a likely read error. The chain joins TRBV29-1 to TRBJ2-1; D is possibly TRBD1 (7 bases). The V and J ends lost 8 bases and 2 bases respectively, with 22 bases between them. Germline lookup yields CDR1 SQVTM and CDR2 ANQGSEA. This CDR3 has 16 amino acids. CDR3 coding DNA: TGCAGCCTCAAGGGGTCGACAGGGAGGCCCTACAATGAGCAGTTCCTC. Amino acids: CSLKGSTGRPYNEQFL.

This clonotype has a handful of counts. The chain is built from TRBV6-5 and TRBJ2-4; 7 bases map to TRBD2. The V gene's germline CDR1 is MNHEY and CDR2 SVGAGI. V shed 2 bases and J 0 bases; nucleotides not matched to a gene: 4. CDR3 length: 16 residues. The CDR3: CASSYPGGLAKNIQYF. The CDR3 nucleotides read TGTGCCAGCAGTTACCCCGGGGGGTTAGCCAAAAACATTCAGTACTTC.

The chain uses TRBV6-1 and TRBJ2-5; no firm D call. Trimming took 3 bases from V and 5 from J, leaving 19 bases between them. Per germline, CDR1 MNHNS and CDR2 SASEGT. The CDR3 totals 16 residues. The DNA of the CDR3 is TGTGCCAGCAGTGAGCCGGGTCGAAGGCCCGGGGAGACCCAGTACTTC. It codes for CASSEPGRRPGETQYF.

The chain couples TRBV28 to TRBJ2-7, with TRBD2 matching over 9 bases. J gave up 0 bases and V 3 bases, and 6 bases lay outside the gene matches. Per the germline V gene, CDR1 is MDHEN and CDR2 is SYDVKM. CDR3 length equals 16 residues. DNA of the CDR3: TGTGCCAGCAGTTTCTTGCGGGAGGGCGGCTCCTACGAGCAGTACTTC. Its protein is CASSFLREGGSYEQYF.

V usage is TRBV28 and J usage is TRBJ1-2; a weak D match, TRBD1 (6 bases). Trimming left V 5 bases short and J 4 bases short, with 14 bases between. Germline V gene data show CDR1 as MDHEN and CDR2 as SYDVKM. This CDR3 comprises 14 residues. CDR3 sequence (DNA): TGTGCCAGCAGTCTCCAAGGGGGGCTCTATGGCTACACCTTC. Encoded protein: CASSLQGGLYGYTF.

The genes are TRBV5-8 and TRBJ2-5; tentatively, D is TRBD1 (6 bases). The germline gives CDR1 SGHTS, CDR2 YDEGEE. This CDR3 is 14 amino acids long. V lost 4 bases and J lost 9, with 19 bases in between. CDR3 bases: TGTGCCAGCAGCCCCAGCACAGGGCCCGGGGCCCAGTACTTC. Protein: CASSPSTGPGAQYF.

This clonotype occurred a few times. The chain joins TRBV13 to TRBJ2-7; 8 nucleotides agree with TRBD2. CDR3 length equals 14 residues. CDR1 and CDR2 (germline): PRHDT, FYEKMQ (reference sequence). The ends lost 5 bases at V and 3 bases at J; junction bases unmatched: 6. The CDR3 here is CASSLGLVDYEQYF. CDR3 nucleotides: TGTGCCAGCAGCCTGGGACTAGTAGACTACGAGCAGTACTTC. The complete variable domain, with remaining parts taken from reference TRBV13 and TRBJ2-7, reads AAGVIQSPRHLIKEKRETATLKCYPIPRHDTVYWYQQGPGQDPQFLISFYEKMQSDKGSIPDRFSAQQFSDYHSELNMSSLELGDSALYFCASSLGLVDYEQYFGPGTRLTVT.

The chain joins TRBV29-1 to TRBJ1-1; tentative D call: TRBD1 (6 bases). Between the trimmed V and J ends, which lost 1 base and 1 base, there was a span of 19 bases. Per the germline V gene, CDR1 is SQVTM and CDR2 is ANQGSEA. The CDR3 spans 17 residues. CDR3 nucleotide sequence: TGCAGCGTTGAAGGGACAGCTATCACCACGACGAACACTGAAGCTTTCTTT. This translates into CSVEGTAITTTNTEAFF.

In this sample, this clonotype turned up once. This chain links TRBV27 with TRBJ1-1, with D possibly TRBD1 on 6 matching bases. CDR1 and CDR2 from the germline V gene are MNHEY and SMNVEV (reference sequence). Trimming cost V 2 bases and J 0 bases, with 16 bases left between them. This CDR3 comprises 17 residues. DNA of the CDR3: TGTGCCAGCAGTTTAGGCTTTTTGGGGACATTGAACACTGAAGCTTTCTTT. As protein: CASSLGFLGTLNTEAFF.

The chain couples TRBV2 to TRBJ2-1; D is unresolved. The V and J ends lost 4 bases and 6 bases respectively, with 13 bases between them. Germline loops: CDR1 SNHLY, CDR2 FYNNEI. This CDR3 contains 14 residues. CDR3 DNA sequence: TGTGCCAGCAGTGGGGAACGTCTATCCAATGAGCAGTTCTTC. This encodes CASSGERLSNEQFF.

This chain joins TRBV27 and TRBJ2-7; 10 bases are shared with TRBD1. The CDR3 extends over 13 amino acids. Trimming took 8 bases from V and 5 from J; bases not matched to a gene: 6. Looked up from germline, CDR1 is MNHEY and CDR2 is SMNVEV (reference sequence). This chain's CDR3 is CASGRQGAHEQYF. The DNA of the CDR3 is TGTGCCAGCGGGAGACAGGGGGCCCACGAGCAGTACTTC.

V is TRBV10-3 and J is TRBJ1-1; D is unresolved. Between the trimmed V and J ends, which lost 2 bases and 0 bases, there was a span of 7 bases. CDR1 ENHRY and CDR2 SYGVKD come from the germline V gene. This CDR3 region has 14 residues. CDR3 amino acids: CAISEENMNTEAFF. The CDR3, as DNA: TGTGCCATCAGTGAGGAAAATATGAACACTGAAGCTTTCTTT.

V and J are TRBV6-2 or TRBV6-3 and TRBJ2-7, with a weak D call TRBD2 (6 bases). CDR3 length: 14 amino acids. Germline lookup yields CDR1 MNHEY and CDR2 SVGEGT. The V and J ends lost 7 bases and 0 bases respectively, with 13 bases between them. The CDR3 protein is CASTLAVPSYEQYF. CDR3 DNA sequence: TGTGCCAGCACTTTAGCGGTTCCCTCCTACGAGCAGTACTTC.

The rearrangement uses TRBV7-3 and TRBJ2-3, with TRBD2 matching over 7 bases. The J segment lost 5 bases and the V segment lost 5 bases, leaving 4 bases of the junction unmatched. There are 13 residues in the CDR3. The germline V gene encodes CDR1 SGHTA and CDR2 FQGTGA. The CDR3 DNA reads as TGTGCCAGCAGCACGTTAGCGGGAGATACGCAGTATTTT. It specifies CASSTLAGDTQYF.

This chain connects TRBV7-3 to TRBJ2-1, with 16 bases identical to TRBD2. J gave up 5 bases and V 3 bases, and 1 base lay outside the gene matches. There are 16 residues in the CDR3. CDR1 is SGHTA and CDR2 is FQGTGA in the germline V gene. Here the CDR3 reads CASSLGLAGGDNEQFF. The CDR3 coding sequence is TGTGCCAGCAGCTTGGGACTAGCGGGGGGGGACAATGAGCAGTTCTTC. Using reference TRBV7-3 and TRBJ2-1 for the parts outside the CDR3, the full variable domain is GAGVSQTPSNKVTEKGKYVELRCDPISGHTALYWYRQSLGQGPEFLIYFQGTGAADDSGLPNDRFFAVRPEGSVSTLKIQRTERGDSAVYLCASSLGLAGGDNEQFFGPGTRLTVL.

This chain connects TRBV19 to TRBJ2-2, with 10 positions matching TRBD2. Unmatched junction bases numbered 13, after V lost 3 bases and J lost 6 bases. From germline, CDR1 is LNHDA and CDR2 SQIVND (reference sequence). The CDR3 loop spans 18 amino acids. The CDR3 sequence: CASSIPGLAPPGSGELFF. CDR3 DNA sequence: TGTGCCAGTAGTATCCCGGGACTAGCGCCCCCCGGTTCCGGGGAGCTGTTTTTT.

This chain uses TRBV6-2 or TRBV6-3 with TRBJ2-1; no definite D call. Per the germline V gene, CDR1 is MNHEY and CDR2 is SVGEGT. This CDR3 comprises 13 residues. Trimming shortened V by 2 bases and J by 5 bases, and 7 bases separated the two germline ends. The DNA of the CDR3 is TGTGCCAGCAGTTACGGAGATAACAATGAGCAGTTCTTC. Its translation: CASSYGDNNEQFF.

V usage is TRBV27 and J usage is TRBJ2-7, with TRBD2 identical over 7 bases. The CDR3 runs to 14 residues. CDR1 and CDR2 from the germline V gene are MNHEY and SMNVEV (reference sequence). V dropped 2 bases and J dropped 2; count of bases not matched to a gene: 3. CDR3 sequence: CASSLKRDTYEQYF. The CDR3 DNA reads TGTGCCAGCAGTTTAAAGCGGGATACCTACGAGCAGTACTTC.

J is TRBJ2-1 and V is TRBV6-1; D ambiguous. Germline V gene sequence: CDR1 MNHNS, CDR2 SASEGT. The CDR3 extends over 12 amino acids. V was trimmed by 1 base and J by 7 bases, leaving 5 bases between them. The DNA of the CDR3 is TGTGCCAGCAGTGAAGGATGGAATGAGCAGTTCTTC. Protein sequence: CASSEGWNEQFF.

The gene calls are TRBV12-3 or TRBV12-4 and TRBJ2-3; TRBD2 agrees at 9 bases. The CDR3 runs 15 residues. The junction had 10 bases not matched to a gene; V was cut back by 8 bases and J by 4 bases. CDR3 amino acids: CASQSTREGPDTQYF. In DNA form, the CDR3 reads TGTGCCAGCCAGTCCACGCGGGAGGGCCCAGATACGCAGTATTTT.

The chain recombines TRBV29-1 with TRBJ2-5, with D possibly matching TRBD1 (6 bases). Germline-derived CDR1 and CDR2 are SQVTM and ANQGSEA. This CDR3 has 14 residues. Trimming shortened V by 6 bases and J by 2 bases, and 16 bases separated the two germline ends. In DNA, the CDR3 is TGCAGCGTAGCCGGACAGAGGTTTCAAGAGACCCAGTACTTC. This codes for CSVAGQRFQETQYF.

V is TRBV5-1 and J is TRBJ2-7; perhaps TRBD2 as D (5 bases). The V gene's germline CDR1 is SGHRS and CDR2 YFSETQ. The CDR3 is 14 residues long. V was cut by 4 bases and J by 7 bases, with 18 bases left in between. The DNA of the CDR3 is TGCGCCAGCAGCGGTGACTACTTAGCTGCGGAGCAGTACTTC. Its protein product is CASSGDYLAAEQYF.

The chain links TRBV7-8 to TRBJ1-5, with TRBD1 as a possible D gene (5 bases). Trimming removed 3 bases at V and 5 bases at J, with 11 bases between. Germline V gene lookup returns CDR1 SGHVS and CDR2 FQNEAQ. There are 14 residues in the CDR3. The CDR3 nucleotides are TGTGCCAGCAGCTTGTCAGGGCCCCATCAGCCCCAGCATTTT. Translating it yields CASSLSGPHQPQHF.

This clonotype was recorded once. The missing conserved phenylalanine or tryptophan at the end of this CDR3 makes a read error likely. This chain links TRBV7-9 with TRBJ1-2; 7 nucleotides agree with TRBD1. This CDR3 has 13 amino acids. Germline CDR1 reads SEHNR; CDR2 reads FQNEAQ (reference sequence). The ends lost 2 bases at V and 8 bases at J; junction bases unmatched: 5. For the CDR3, the DNA is TGTGCCAGCAGCTTACAGGGGGTGGAGGGCTACACCTCC. Translating gives CASSLQGVEGYTS.

This rearrangement joins TRBV5-1 to TRBJ1-2; 9 bases line up with TRBD1. In germline, CDR1 is SGHRS, CDR2 YFSETQ. The CDR3 has 13 amino acids. With V trimmed by 3 bases and J by 10 bases, 7 bases remained unmatched. Here the CDR3 reads CASSSWDRASYTF. The CDR3 coding sequence is TGCGCCAGCAGCTCTTGGGACAGGGCCTCCTACACCTTC.

The genes are TRBV12-3 or TRBV12-4 and TRBJ1-1; 7 nucleotides match TRBD1. The trim removed 3 bases at V and 3 bases at J, leaving 4 bases unmatched. The CDR3 loop spans 14 amino acids. The CDR3: CASSFGTADTEAFF. The CDR3 nucleotides read TGTGCCAGCAGTTTCGGGACAGCGGACACTGAAGCTTTCTTT.

The rearrangement joins TRBV5-6 to TRBJ1-5; no clear D gene. The CDR3 loop spans 16 amino acids. V dropped 3 bases and J dropped 4 bases, with 17 bases sitting between them. Germline CDR1 and CDR2: SGHDT and YYEEEE. The CDR3 DNA is TGTGCCAGCAGCTCTCAGAAACTCGACCTGAATCAGCCCCAGCATTTT. It is translated as CASSSQKLDLNQPQHF.

This clonotype turned up a few times. The V call is TRBV14, the J call TRBJ2-7; 12 bases align to TRBD2. Trimming took 4 bases from V and 0 from J; bases not matched to a gene: 1. There are 15 residues in the CDR3. Germline CDR1 reads SGHDN; CDR2 reads FVKESK. In nucleotides, the CDR3 is TGTGCCAGCAGCCTGACTAGCGGGAGCTCCTACGAGCAGTACTTC. Protein product: CASSLTSGSSYEQYF. The full variable domain, in which reference TRBV14 and TRBJ2-7 provide the parts outside the CDR3, is EAGVTQFPSHSVIEKGQTVTLRCDPISGHDNLYWYRRVMGKEIKFLLHFVKESKQDESGMPNNRFLAERTGGTYSTLKVQPAELEDSGVYFCASSLTSGSSYEQYFGPGTRLTVT.